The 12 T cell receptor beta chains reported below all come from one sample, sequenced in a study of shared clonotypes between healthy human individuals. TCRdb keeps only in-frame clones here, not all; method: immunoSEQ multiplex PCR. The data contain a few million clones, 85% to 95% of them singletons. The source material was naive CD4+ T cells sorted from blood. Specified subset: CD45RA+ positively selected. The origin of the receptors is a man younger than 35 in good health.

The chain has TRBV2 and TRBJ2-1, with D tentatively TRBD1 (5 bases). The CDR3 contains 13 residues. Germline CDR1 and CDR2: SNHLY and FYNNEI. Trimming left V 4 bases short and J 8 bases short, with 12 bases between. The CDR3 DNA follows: TGTGCCAGCAGTGCTAACAGGTTGGATGAGCAGTTCTTC. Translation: CASSANRLDEQFF. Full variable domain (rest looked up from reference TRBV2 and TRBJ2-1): EPEVTQTPSHQVTQMGQEVILRCVPISNHLYFYWYRQILGQKVEFLVSFYNNEISEKSEIFDDQFSVERPDGSNFTLKIRSTKLEDSAMYFCASSANRLDEQFFGPGTRLTVL.

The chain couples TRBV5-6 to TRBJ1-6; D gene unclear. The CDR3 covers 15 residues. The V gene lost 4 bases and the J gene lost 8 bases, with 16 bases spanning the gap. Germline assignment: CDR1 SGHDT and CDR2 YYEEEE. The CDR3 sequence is CASSDTHRLYSPLHF. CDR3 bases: TGTGCCAGCAGCGACACTCATCGGCTTTATTCACCCCTCCACTTT.

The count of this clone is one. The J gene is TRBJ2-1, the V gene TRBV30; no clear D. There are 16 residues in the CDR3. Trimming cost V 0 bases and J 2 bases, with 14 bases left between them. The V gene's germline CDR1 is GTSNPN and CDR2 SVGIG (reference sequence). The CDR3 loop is CAWSVRRGSTYNEQFF. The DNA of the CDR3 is TGTGCCTGGAGTGTACGACGCGGTTCGACCTACAATGAGCAGTTCTTC.

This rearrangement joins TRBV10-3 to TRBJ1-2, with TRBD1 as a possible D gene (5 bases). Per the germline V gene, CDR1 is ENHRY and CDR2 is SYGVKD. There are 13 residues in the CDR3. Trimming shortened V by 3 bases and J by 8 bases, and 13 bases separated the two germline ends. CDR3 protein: CAISDFFEGGYTF. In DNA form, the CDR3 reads TGTGCCATCAGTGATTTCTTCGAGGGGGGCTACACCTTC.

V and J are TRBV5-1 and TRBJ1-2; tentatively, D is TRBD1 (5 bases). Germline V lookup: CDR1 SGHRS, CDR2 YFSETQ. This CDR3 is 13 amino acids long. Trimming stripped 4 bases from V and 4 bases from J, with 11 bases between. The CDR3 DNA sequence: TGCGCCAGCAGCCCGGGACCGACCTATGGCTACACCTTC. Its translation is CASSPGPTYGYTF.

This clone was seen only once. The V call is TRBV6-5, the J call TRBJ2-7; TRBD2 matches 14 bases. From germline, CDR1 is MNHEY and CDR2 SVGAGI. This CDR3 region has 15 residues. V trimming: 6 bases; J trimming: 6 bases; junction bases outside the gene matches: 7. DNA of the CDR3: TGTGCCAGCAGGGCGACTAGCGGGAGGGCCGGCGAGCAGTACTTC. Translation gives CASRATSGRAGEQYF.

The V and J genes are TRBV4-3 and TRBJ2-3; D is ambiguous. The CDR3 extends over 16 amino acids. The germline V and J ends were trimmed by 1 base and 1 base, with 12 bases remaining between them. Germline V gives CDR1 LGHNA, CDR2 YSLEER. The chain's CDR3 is CASSQGVAWGTDTQYF. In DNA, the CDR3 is TGCGCCAGCAGCCAAGGGGTAGCCTGGGGCACAGATACGCAGTATTTT.

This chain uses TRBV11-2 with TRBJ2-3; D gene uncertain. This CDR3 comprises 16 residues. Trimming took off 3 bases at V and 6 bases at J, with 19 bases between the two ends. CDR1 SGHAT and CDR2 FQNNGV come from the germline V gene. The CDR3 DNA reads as TGTGCCAGCAGCTTGGGCCTTCGGGTACCATTGGATACGCAGTATTTT. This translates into CASSLGLRVPLDTQYF.

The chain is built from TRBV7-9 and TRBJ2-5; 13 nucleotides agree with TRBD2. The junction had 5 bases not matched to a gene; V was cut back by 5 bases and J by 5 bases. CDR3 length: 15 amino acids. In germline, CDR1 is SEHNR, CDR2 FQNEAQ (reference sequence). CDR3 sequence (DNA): TGTGCCAGCAGCCGGACTAGCGGGAGTCTGGAGACCCAGTACTTC. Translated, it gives CASSRTSGSLETQYF. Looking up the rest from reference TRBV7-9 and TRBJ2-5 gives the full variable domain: DTGVSQNPRHKITKRGQNVTFRCDPISEHNRLYWYRQTLGQGPEFLTYFQNEAQLEKSRLLSDRFSAERPKGSFSTLEIQRTEQGDSAMYLCASSRTSGSLETQYFGPGTRLLVL.

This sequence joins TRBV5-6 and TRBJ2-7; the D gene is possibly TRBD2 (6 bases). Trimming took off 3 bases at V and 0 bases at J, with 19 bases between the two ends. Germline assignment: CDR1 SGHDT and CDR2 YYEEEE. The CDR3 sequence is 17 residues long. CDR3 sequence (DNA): TGTGCCAGCAGCTCGCGGGGAGCGGGCCGCCACTCCTACGAGCAGTACTTC. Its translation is CASSSRGAGRHSYEQYF.

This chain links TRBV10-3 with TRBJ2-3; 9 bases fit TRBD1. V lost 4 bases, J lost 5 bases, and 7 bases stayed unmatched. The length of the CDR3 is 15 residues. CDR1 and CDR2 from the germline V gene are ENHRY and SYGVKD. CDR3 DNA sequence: TGTGCCATCAGTGGGCGGGGACAGGGAGGAGATACGCAGTATTTT. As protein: CAISGRGQGGDTQYF.

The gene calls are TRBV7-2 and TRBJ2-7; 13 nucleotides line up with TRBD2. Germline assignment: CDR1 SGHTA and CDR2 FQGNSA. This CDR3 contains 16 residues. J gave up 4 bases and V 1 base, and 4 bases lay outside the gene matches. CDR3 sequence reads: CASSLELAGGPYEQYF. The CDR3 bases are TGTGCCAGCAGCTTAGAACTAGCGGGAGGGCCATACGAGCAGTACTTC.